The T cell receptor beta chain under discussion was sequenced for a study of blood T cell repertoires in COVID-19. The CDR3 has 13 residues. Germline CDR1 and CDR2: SGDLS and YYNGEE. Trimming pared 4 bases from V and 8 bases from J, leaving 13 bases between. Libraries were prepared by immunoSEQ multiplex PCR; TCRdb keeps only in-frame clonotypes and omits some of them. The data contain over 150,000 clones, around four fifths of them seen just once; the ten biggest clones take up roughly 3.5%. Input material: peripheral blood. The J gene is TRBJ2-1, the V gene TRBV9, with a possible D match to TRBD2 (6 bases). The TCR sequence derives from an elderly woman with acute or convalescent COVID-19. The CDR3, as DNA: TGTGCCAGCAGCCCTCTAGCGTTGGATGAGCAGTTCTTC. It specifies CASSPLALDEQFF. Drawing the rest from reference TRBV9 and TRBJ2-1, the complete variable domain is DSGVTQTPKHLITATGQRVTLRCSPRSGDLSVYWYQQSLDQGLQFLIQYYNGEERAKGNILERFSAQQFPDLHSELNLSSLELGDSALYFCASSPLALDEQFFGPGTRLTVL.